This TCR beta chain was sequenced for a study of T cell repertoires and HLA-DP antigens. Sequencing was performed with immunoSEQ multiplex PCR; in TCRdb, only in-frame clones are kept and a portion is missing. The data show over 100,000 clones, with almost 95% seen just once and over 0.25% held by the top ten. About this clone: Its antigen remains unknown.

Between the trimmed V and J ends, which lost 3 bases and 10 bases, there was a span of 16 bases. This CDR3 is 14 amino acids long. Germline assignment: CDR1 MDHEN and CDR2 SYDVKM. This TCR was recovered from a young woman in good health and CMV-seronegative. The sequencing input was CD4+ T cells from PBMCs. The chain recombines TRBV28 with TRBJ2-1; no clear D. CDR3 sequence (DNA): TGTGCCAGCAGTTTCCCTGGGCCCCCAAGCGAGCAGTTCTTC. As protein: CASSFPGPPSEQFF.